Listed below are T cell receptor beta chains from one sample, sequenced in a study of immune characterization of retroperitoneal liposarcoma. MiXCR, applied by TCRdb to the PCR reads, yields one record per CDR3 protein. The table includes 7,500 to 8,500 distinct CDR3 sequences, about two fifths detected once. The sample consisted of tumor tissue. The receptor source for this set is a male donor with retroperitoneal liposarcoma. CDR3s include the opening cysteine and the closing phenylalanine or tryptophan. The D gene is left open where the match is weak. Clone size is given for some rows only: seen once, a few or many times, or a class if the clone is expanded.

j_call d_call v_call clone_size cdr3_nt cdr3_aa
TRBJ2-7 TRBD2 TRBV6-1 - TGTGCCAGCAGTGAAAGTCTAGCGGGAGCCTACGAGCAGTACTTC CASSESLAGAYEQYF
TRBJ1-5 - TRBV7-2 - TGTGCCAGCAGCTTAGAAACTGCCCTCAGTTTTCAGCCCCAGCATTTT CASSLETALSFQPQHF
TRBJ2-3 TRBD1 TRBV6-1 - TGTGCCAGCAGTGTTGACAGGGCCACAGATACGCAGTATTTT CASSVDRATDTQYF
TRBJ2-1 - TRBV6-1 once TGTGCCGCCACCTCCGGGGGAGGCAATGAGCAGTTCTTC CAATSGGGNEQFF
TRBJ2-7 TRBD2 TRBV11-2 once TGTGCCAGCAGTTGGACTAGCGCGAGCTCCTACGAGCAGTACTTC CASSWTSASSYEQYF
TRBJ2-5 - TRBV12-3/TRBV12-4 few TGTGCCAGCACCGGGACCAACAATGAGCAGTACTTC CASTGTNNEQYF
TRBJ2-3 - TRBV12-3/TRBV12-4 medium-sized TGTGCCAGCCTCGGCCCAGATACGCAGTATTTT CASLGPDTQYF
TRBJ2-1 - TRBV6-1 - TGTGCCAGCAGTGCGCGGGGCTCCTACAATGAGCAGTTCTTC CASSARGSYNEQFF
TRBJ1-2 TRBD1 TRBV6-8 few TGTGCCAGCACCTTGACCGCAGGGGGGGCCTATGGCTACACCTTC CASTLTAGGAYGYTF
TRBJ2-3 - TRBV6-6 - TGTGCCACTCAACCTCCCGGGACCACAGATACGCAGTATTTT CATQPPGTTDTQYF
TRBJ2-7 - TRBV7-2 medium-sized TGTGCCAGCAGCGCCGGGGACACGGCCTACAATGAGCAGTACTTC CASSAGDTAYNEQYF
TRBJ2-1 TRBD1 TRBV27 - TGTGCCAGCAGCGATCCGGGACAGGGAAAAAATGAGCAGTTCTTC CASSDPGQGKNEQFF
TRBJ2-1 - TRBV7-8 few TGTGCCAGCAGCTTAGCGTTGGGAAGCTACAATGAGCAGTTCTTC CASSLALGSYNEQFF
TRBJ1-3 - TRBV6-8 - TGTGCCAGCAGGGCAGCCTCTGGAAACACCATATATTTT CASRAASGNTIYF
TRBJ2-7 - TRBV7-8 medium-sized TGTGCCAGCAGCTTAAGGTTCGGGCCTCGCTACGAGCAGTACTTC CASSLRFGPRYEQYF
TRBJ2-3 - TRBV6-6 medium-sized TGTGCCAGCAGTTACGGAACTCAGGACAGACCCTTCTTCCCGGATACGCAGTATTTT CASSYGTQDRPFFPDTQYF
TRBJ2-7 TRBD2 TRBV6-6 - TGTGCCAGCAGACTGACTAGCGGGTTCACCTACGAGCAGTACTTC CASRLTSGFTYEQYF
TRBJ2-3 TRBD2 TRBV11-2 - TGTGCCAGCAGCTCTTTAGCGGGAAGCCGTGATACGCAGTATTTT CASSSLAGSRDTQYF
TRBJ2-5 - TRBV6-1 medium-sized TGTGCCAGCAGTTCCCCAGAGACCCAGTACTTC CASSSPETQYF
TRBJ2-7 - TRBV6-1 - TGTGCCAGCAGTGAGGGGGCGGGGTGGACCTACGAGCAGTACTTC CASSEGAGWTYEQYF
TRBJ2-5 - TRBV6-4 once TGTGCCAGCAGCGACGTTCAGGAGGTGGAGGTTAACAATGAGCAGTACTTC CASSDVQEVEVNNEQYF
TRBJ2-4 TRBD2 TRBV6-2/TRBV6-3 once TGTGCCAGCGCCGCTAGCGGCTCCAAAAACATTCAGTACTTC CASAASGSKNIQYF
TRBJ2-3 - TRBV11-2 few TGTGCCAGCAGCTTAGATCGCGCAGATACGCAGTATTTT CASSLDRADTQYF
TRBJ2-4 - TRBV6-8 once TGTGCCAGCAGTGACCTCAGAGACGGCGAGAGGAACATTCAGTACTTC CASSDLRDGERNIQYF
TRBJ2-7 - TRBV7-8 medium-sized TGTGCCAGCAGACCTTATCAGGGACCCTCCTACGAGCAGTACTTC CASRPYQGPSYEQYF
TRBJ2-4 TRBD2 TRBV7-6 - TGTGCCAGCAGCTTGACGCGGGGGAAGATAGAGACCTACAATGAGCAGTACTTC CASSLTRGKIETYNEQYF
TRBJ2-1 TRBD2 TRBV25-1 - TGTGCCAGCAGGACTAGCGGGAAAGTCAATGAGCAGTTCTTC CASRTSGKVNEQFF
TRBJ2-5 - TRBV6-1 medium-sized TGTGCCAGCACGGGCCACAGGGAGGGCCAAGAGACCCAGTACTTC CASTGHREGQETQYF
TRBJ2-5 TRBD2 TRBV12-3/TRBV12-4 - TGTGCCAGCAGTTTTGCCCTAGCGGAACAAGAGACCCAGTACTTC CASSFALAEQETQYF
TRBJ2-7 - TRBV6-1 medium-sized TGTGCCAGCAGTGAATGGGTCTACGAGCAGTACTTC CASSEWVYEQYF
TRBJ2-3 TRBD2 TRBV27 - TGTGCCAGCAGGGCGGGACTAGCGGGAGCAACAGATACGCAGTATTTT CASRAGLAGATDTQYF
TRBJ2-3 - TRBV6-1 - TGTGCCAGTCGGATGGCCGGAGGGTCAGATACGCAGTATTTT CASRMAGGSDTQYF
TRBJ2-5 - TRBV7-8 - TGTGCCAGCAGCACACTGACTAGGAAGGAGACCCAGTACTTC CASSTLTRKETQYF
TRBJ2-5 - TRBV7-6 - TGTGCCAGCAGCTCGCCGGGAGAGACCCAGTACTTC CASSSPGETQYF
TRBJ2-3 TRBD1 TRBV6-1 - TGTGCCAGCAGTTACGGAGACAGGGGGCAAACAGATACGCAGTATTTT CASSYGDRGQTDTQYF
TRBJ1-2 TRBD1 TRBV11-1 - TGTGCCAGCAGCCCGGACAGGGTGGATGGCTACACCTTC CASSPDRVDGYTF
TRBJ2-7 - TRBV6-1 - TGTTCCAGCAGTGCCAGGGGAGGTGCCTACGAGCAGTACTTC CSSSARGGAYEQYF
TRBJ2-2 - TRBV7-2 medium-sized TGTGCCAGCAGCTCCGGGACGACCTTGAACACCGGGGAGCTGTTTTTT CASSSGTTLNTGELFF
TRBJ2-1 TRBD1 TRBV11-2 - TGTGCCACAGTATTAGCGGGGACAGGGGTATCCTACAATGAGCAGTTCTTC CATVLAGTGVSYNEQFF
TRBJ2-7 TRBD2 TRBV6-5 - TGTGCCAGCAGCCGACTAGCGGGGGGGCCTGATGAGCAGTACTTC CASSRLAGGPDEQYF
TRBJ2-1 - TRBV7-6 - TGTGCCAGCAGCCCAGAGGACAGTGATTCATTCTACAATGAGCAGTTCTTC CASSPEDSDSFYNEQFF
TRBJ2-3 TRBD2 TRBV12-3/TRBV12-4 few TGTGCCAGCAGTTTGGCTAGCGGGAGTGCTACGCAGTATTTT CASSLASGSATQYF
TRBJ2-1 - TRBV6-1 - TGTGCCAGCAGCCTCCAATTGGGTGCCGGGGGCAATGAGCAGTTCTTC CASSLQLGAGGNEQFF
TRBJ2-1 TRBD2 TRBV7-2 medium-sized TGTGCCAGCAGCTTAGCTTCTAGCGGGAGTTCCTACTCCTACGAGCAGTTCTTC CASSLASSGSSYSYEQFF
TRBJ2-4 - TRBV27 medium-sized TGTGCCAGCAGAGGGTTTGTAGAAAACATTCAGTACTTC CASRGFVENIQYF
TRBJ1-6 TRBD1 TRBV6-6 medium-sized TGTGCCAGCAGTTACCGGACAGGGGGCGGTTCACCCCTCCACTTT CASSYRTGGGSPLHF
TRBJ2-7 TRBD1 TRBV12-3/TRBV12-4 medium-sized TGTGCCAGCACCCCTTCGACAGGGATTTACGAGCAGTACTTC CASTPSTGIYEQYF
TRBJ2-1 - TRBV7-3 - TGTGCCAGCAGCACGGGGGCAGGGAACGAGCAGTTCTTC CASSTGAGNEQFF
TRBJ1-4 - TRBV6-1 - TGTGCCAGCAGCCCCGGATGGAGTAATGAAAAACTGTTTTTT CASSPGWSNEKLFF
TRBJ2-5 TRBD1 TRBV6-1 medium-sized TGTGCCAGCAACGGACAGGGGCTGAAGACCCAGTACTTC CASNGQGLKTQYF
TRBJ2-5 - TRBV6-6 few TGTGCCAGCAGGTCCAGTCAAGAGACCCAGTACTTC CASRSSQETQYF
TRBJ2-1 - TRBV6-6 - TGTGCCAGCAGTTACATTGGCGGAAACAATGAGCAGTTCTTC CASSYIGGNNEQFF
TRBJ1-4 - TRBV7-2 - TGTGCCAGCAGCTTAGGGCAGACGATAAATGAAAAACTGTTTTTT CASSLGQTINEKLFF
TRBJ2-1 - TRBV6-4 - TGTGCCAGCAGCAGGGGGGGGGCTCTCAATGAGCAGTTCTTC CASSRGGALNEQFF
TRBJ2-7 - TRBV24-1 - TGTGCCACCAGTGACTCCGACACGGCCAATGAGCAGTACTTC CATSDSDTANEQYF
TRBJ2-3 - TRBV6-1 - TGTGCCAGCAGTGAACAGAAGGGTGGGGGGCGCACAGATACGCAGTATTTT CASSEQKGGGRTDTQYF
TRBJ2-5 - TRBV27 - TGTGCCAGCAGTCCGAGCTCCTACAATGAGCAGTACTTC CASSPSSYNEQYF
TRBJ2-7 TRBD2 TRBV6-5 - TGTGCCAGCAGTGATAATGGCGGAGGGAGGGGCGAGCAGTACTTC CASSDNGGGRGEQYF
TRBJ2-3 TRBD2 TRBV4-2 - TGTGCCAGCAGCCAAGTCGGGAGCGGGGACACAGATACGCAGTATTTT CASSQVGSGDTDTQYF